These 16 T cell receptor beta chains were all obtained from the same sample, sequenced in a study of regulatory T cells in long-lasting Graves disease. The authors built TCR beta libraries using iRepertoire HTBI primers and Arm-PCR of CDR3 regions. TCRdb reanalysed the multiplex PCR reads using MiXCR and keeps one entry per CDR3 protein. This sample has around 330,000 distinct CDR3 sequences; 18% occur once, and the top ten carry about 38%. As for time point: newly diagnosed GD, antithyroid drugs for less than 3 months. With RNA extracted from PBMCs as input, the TCR library was made. This sample comprised peripheral blood mononuclear cells (PBMCs), obtained at new diagnosis, from a patient treated with antithyroid drugs. Source of these receptors: a female donor with Graves disease.

This clonotype was observed at least ten times. The chain has TRBV19 and TRBJ2-2, with TRBD1 identical over 7 bases. The CDR3 runs to 14 residues. Germline loops: CDR1 LNHDA, CDR2 SQIVND (reference sequence). The J segment lost 1 base and the V segment lost 4 bases, leaving 0 bases of the junction unmatched. CDR3 residues: CASSRTGNTGELFF. The DNA for the CDR3 is TGTGCCAGTAGTAGGACAGGGAACACCGGGGAGCTGTTTTTT. Combining the CDR3 with reference TRBV19 and TRBJ2-2 gives the whole variable domain DGGITQSPKYLFRKEGQNVTLSCEQNLNHDAMYWYRQDPGQGLRLIYYSQIVNDFQKGDIAEGYSVSREKKESFPLTVTSAQKNPTAFYLCASSRTGNTGELFFGEGSRLTVL.

The chain links TRBV7-2 to TRBJ2-2; TRBD1 might be the D (6 bases). The germline V gene has CDR1 SGHTA and CDR2 FQGNSA. The CDR3 extends over 16 amino acids. Trimming removed 1 base at V and 5 bases at J, with 14 bases between. In nucleotides, the CDR3 is TGTGCCAGCAGCTTAGAAGGCAGGGGTGGAACCGGGGAGCTGTTTTTT. Translating gives CASSLEGRGGTGELFF.

This clonotype was recorded many times. The chain links TRBV12-3 or TRBV12-4 to TRBJ2-7; no firm D call. The CDR3 is made up of 13 amino acids. Trimming removed 5 bases at V and 2 bases at J, with 10 bases between. Here the CDR3 DNA reads TGTGCCAGCAGTCCCCCGGAAACCTACGAGCAGTACTTC. This sequence encodes CASSPPETYEQYF.

Notes on this clonotype: The conserved phenylalanine or tryptophan is not found at the CDR3 terminus, so this likely reflects a read error. J is TRBJ2-1 and V is TRBV12-3 or TRBV12-4; the D gene is possibly TRBD2 (6 bases). The CDR3 is 15 residues long. Trimming pared 7 bases from V and 3 bases from J, leaving 16 bases between. CDR3 sequence (DNA): TGTGCCAGCACCCCGTTGGTAGCGGACTACAATGAGCAGTTCCTC. It encodes CASTPLVADYNEQFL.

This clonotype has at least ten counts. The chain employs TRBV12-3 or TRBV12-4 and TRBJ2-7; 8 bases fit TRBD2. Unmatched junction bases numbered 7, after V lost 1 base and J lost 2 bases. The CDR3 covers 16 residues. The CDR3 here is CASSLVLSGDTYEQYF. CDR3 DNA sequence: TGTGCCAGCAGTTTAGTCCTTAGCGGGGATACCTACGAGCAGTACTTC.

This clonotype occurred many times. The chain has TRBV11-3 and TRBJ2-3; the D gene is possibly TRBD2 (6 bases). V was cut by 3 bases and J by 6 bases, with 19 bases left in between. Per the germline V gene, CDR1 is SGHNT and CDR2 is YENEEA. This CDR3 region has 16 residues. CDR3 in DNA: TGTGCCAGCAGCTTCCGGGCCGGAGGGTTCAGCGATACGCAGTATTTT. Translation gives CASSFRAGGFSDTQYF.

On this clonotype itself: A much bigger clone sits one base away, suggesting this may be a read error. V is TRBV5-5 and J is TRBJ1-1; 8 bases align to TRBD1. Per germline, CDR1 SGHKS and CDR2 YYEKEE (reference sequence). The CDR3 is 14 amino acids. The CDR3 here is CASSLEDRVTEALF. CDR3 nucleotide sequence: TGTGCCAGCAGCTTAGAGGACAGGGTCACTGAAGCTTTATTT.

This chain joins TRBV2 and TRBJ1-6; D gene unclear. The germline V gene has CDR1 SNHLY and CDR2 FYNNEI. V lost 7 bases to trimming and J lost 7 bases, with 14 bases between them. The CDR3 consists of 14 residues. The DNA for the CDR3 is TGTGCCAGCACGAGGGTCATGGGCAATTCACCCCTCCACTTT. It codes for CASTRVMGNSPLHF.

This clonotype was observed at least ten times. The chain uses TRBV5-1 and TRBJ2-7; TRBD1 matches 7 bases. The CDR3 length is 16 residues. The J segment lost 6 bases and the V segment lost 0 bases, leaving 12 bases of the junction unmatched. The germline V gene encodes CDR1 SGHRS and CDR2 YFSETQ. CDR3 amino acids: CASSLETGRPKSEQYF. The CDR3 DNA sequence: TGCGCCAGCAGCTTGGAGACAGGGAGACCGAAGAGCGAGCAGTACTTC.

This clonotype occurred many times. An end of the junction differs from the germline gene, which may be a read error. This sequence joins TRBV7-2 and TRBJ2-7, with D perhaps TRBD1 (5 bases). The CDR3 extends over 16 amino acids. Germline V gives CDR1 SGHTA, CDR2 FQGNSA. CDR3 residues: CASSPEQATRSDEQYF. CDR3 nucleotide sequence: TGCGCCAGCAGCCCCGAACAGGCAACCAGGTCGGACGAGCAGTACTTC.

This clonotype has at least ten counts. This chain links TRBV5-1 with TRBJ2-2; D is perhaps TRBD1 (5 bases). V lost 3 bases to trimming and J lost 6 bases, with 12 bases between them. This CDR3 contains 14 residues. Germline assignment: CDR1 SGHRS and CDR2 YFSETQ. The CDR3: CASSSQGIAGELFF. CDR3 DNA sequence: TGCGCCAGCAGCTCGCAGGGCATCGCCGGGGAGCTGTTTTTT.

This clonotype has at least ten counts. The V and J genes are TRBV28 and TRBJ2-7; the D is unclear. The V and J ends lost 8 bases and 3 bases respectively, with 8 bases between them. The CDR3 consists of 11 residues. Per germline, CDR1 MDHEN and CDR2 SYDVKM. The CDR3 nucleotides read TGTGCCAGCGGACCAGACTACGAGCAGTACTTC. Amino acid sequence: CASGPDYEQYF.

The chain carries TRBV20-1 and TRBJ2-5, with 13 nucleotides matching TRBD2. The CDR3 sequence is 17 residues long. V was clipped by 6 bases and J by 2 bases; unmatched bases: 12. CDR1 and CDR2 from the germline V gene are DFQATT and SNEGSKA (reference sequence). The CDR3 is CSAHPPGLAGLQETQYF. As DNA, the CDR3 is TGCAGTGCCCACCCCCCGGGACTAGCGGGGTTACAAGAGACCCAGTACTTC.

This clonotype was found many times. The V gene is TRBV20-1, the J gene TRBJ2-5, with D maybe TRBD2 (6 bases). The CDR3 is 15 residues long. V was trimmed by 3 bases and J by 4 bases, leaving 18 bases between them. Germline-derived CDR1 and CDR2 are DFQATT and SNEGSKA (reference sequence). The CDR3 nucleotides read TGCAGTGCTAGGCGGGACGCCACTTGGAGAGAGACCCAGTACTTC. Protein product: CSARRDATWRETQYF.

This clonotype has at least ten counts. The rearrangement uses TRBV12-3 or TRBV12-4 and TRBJ2-3; no definite D call. The CDR3 loop spans 15 amino acids. Trimming cost V 4 bases and J 1 base, with 12 bases left between them. Here the CDR3 reads CASSSLVKGTDTQYF. In DNA form, the CDR3 reads TGTGCCAGCAGTTCTTTGGTGAAAGGCACAGATACGCAGTATTTT.

This clonotype was detected only a few times. A clone one base away is much larger, so this may be a read error. The rearrangement links TRBV28 to TRBJ1-3; D is ambiguous. Germline V gene lookup returns CDR1 MDHEN and CDR2 SYDVKM. CDR3 length: 12 residues. The V and J ends lost 6 bases and 5 bases respectively, with 8 bases between them. The CDR3 spells CASSPGRNTIYF. The CDR3 DNA reads TGTGCCAGCAGCCCGGGGAGAAACACCATATATTTT. The full variable domain, its missing parts supplied by reference TRBV28 and TRBJ1-3, is DVKVTQSSRYLVKRTGEKVFLECVQDMDHENMFWYRQDPGLGLRLIYFSYDVKMKEKGDIPEGYSVSREKKERFSLILESASTNQTSMYLCASSPGRNTIYFGEGSWLTVV.